Below, one T cell receptor (beta chain) is given with its context. Its antigen is still unknown. V was pared by 7 bases and J by 8 bases, with 15 bases between. Looked up from germline, CDR1 is MNHEY and CDR2 is SMNVEV (reference sequence). The CDR3 totals 13 residues. This sample stems from a study of beta chain features in type 1 diabetes. Study at large: What patients shared with healthy donors was a similar profile of age, gender and cell yields. Nearly 110,000,000 sorted cells were examined across all samples. Study outcomes and limitations: Type 1 diabetes patients had TCRB CDR3s that were shorter (moderately but significantly so) in all four CD4+ subsets. At VDJ recombination sites, type 1 diabetes patients had fewer insertions and more deleted nucleotides. Still unanswered here is whether HLA type influences TCRB rearrangement.

Of the isolated RNA, all was reverse transcribed, and so the sequenced material was expressed TCRB transcripts. The data were produced by immunoSEQ multiplex PCR, yet TCRdb's version contains in-frame clones alone and is incomplete. The sample records about 280,000 clones, 15% being singletons. This clonotype was sampled from a man aged 18-30 years with type 1 diabetes. V gene TRBV27 combines with J gene TRBJ2-4; possible D gene TRBD1, 6 bases. Source material: naive CD4+ T cells from blood. CDR3 sequence (DNA): TGTGCCAGCAAAGACTTACAGGGTGACATTCAGTACTTC. It translates to CASKDLQGDIQYF.